The clone carrying this T cell receptor beta chain was observed a few times. The entry originates in a study of molecular identifiers for immune sequencing clone quantification. The CDR3 has 12 amino acids. The V end was cut by 6 bases, the J end by 4 bases, with 12 bases between. CDR1 is SQVTM, CDR2 ANQGSEA, per germline. It was with previously described methods and listed TCR primers that bulk TCR libraries were made. TCRdb recomputed calls from the PCR reads with MiXCR, one row per CDR3 protein. The sample shows hundreds of thousands of distinct CDR3 sequences, about 20% of them seen only once. Every naive CD8 library was made from between about 17,000 and 1,100,000 sorted cells with 10%, 30% or 50% RNA.

The chain combines TRBV29-1 with TRBJ1-1, with D perhaps TRBD1 (5 bases). The sequenced sample consisted of naive CD8+ T cells from blood, with Jurkat cell RNA spiked in. Subset reported: FACS-sorted CD8+CD4-CCR7+CD45RA+ naive T cells. This TCR was recovered from a human donor in good health. Some libraries in this study had Jurkat cell RNA spiked in. CDR3 amino acids: CSVFQGGTEAFF. As DNA, the CDR3 is TGCAGCGTGTTTCAGGGTGGCACTGAAGCTTTCTTT.